One and the same sample provided the 32 T cell receptor beta chains below, sequenced in a study of T cell responses to AZD1222 COVID-19 vaccine. Repertoires were generated with immunoSEQ multiplex PCR, while TCRdb's copy carries only in-frame clones and drops some. Among more than 95,000 clones listed, more than 80% were seen once. The input for sequencing was peripheral blood, taken 28 days after the second AZD1222 dose. The receptors were sampled from an adult who received the AZD1222 COVID-19 vaccine.

The chain couples TRBV30 to TRBJ1-6; 9 bases match TRBD1. Trimming removed 4 bases from V and 6 bases from J; junction bases left unmatched: 4. Looked up from germline, CDR1 is GTSNPN and CDR2 is SVGIG (reference sequence). This CDR3 contains 14 residues. CDR3 bases: TGTGCCTGGAATTCGGGACAGGGTAATTCACCCCTCCACTTT. Its protein is CAWNSGQGNSPLHF.

This chain links TRBV9 with TRBJ2-1; 11 nucleotides match TRBD2. V shed 0 bases and J 7 bases; nucleotides not matched to a gene: 3. Germline V CDR1 and CDR2: SGDLS, YYNGEE. This CDR3 contains 15 residues. Here the CDR3 reads CASSVAPSGGNEQFF. The CDR3 DNA is TGTGCCAGCAGCGTAGCGCCTAGCGGGGGGAATGAGCAGTTCTTC.

The V gene is TRBV24-1, the J gene TRBJ2-1; the match to TRBD2 covers 13 bases. J was trimmed by 0 bases and V by 9 bases; bases with no gene match: 7. The CDR3 has 17 residues. The germline V gene has CDR1 KGHDR and CDR2 SFDVKD. CDR3 sequence reads: CATQGLAGPGSYNEQFF. DNA of the CDR3: TGTGCCACCCAGGGACTAGCGGGGCCTGGCTCCTACAATGAGCAGTTCTTC.

The chain carries TRBV7-3 and TRBJ1-1; no clear D gene. This CDR3 region has 14 residues. Trimming pared 5 bases from V and 1 base from J, leaving 11 bases between. From germline, CDR1 is SGHTA and CDR2 FQGTGA. CDR3 loop: CASSLGRQNTEAFF. The CDR3 DNA sequence: TGTGCCAGCAGCCTGGGTCGGCAGAACACTGAAGCTTTCTTT.

The V call is TRBV15, the J call TRBJ2-5; no reliable D call. The CDR3 spans 13 residues. V lost 3 bases and J lost 5, with 10 bases in between. Germline loops: CDR1 LNHNV, CDR2 YYDKDF (reference sequence). The DNA for the CDR3 is TGTGCCACCAGCAGGAAAGGGCAGGAGACCCAGTACTTC. Translating it yields CATSRKGQETQYF. The full variable domain, completed using reference TRBV15 and TRBJ2-5, is DAMVIQNPRYQVTQFGKPVTLSCSQTLNHNVMYWYQQKSSQAPKLLFHYYDKDFNNEADTPDNFQSRRPNTSFCFLDIRSPGLGDTAMYLCATSRKGQETQYFGPGTRLLVL.

V usage is TRBV19 and J usage is TRBJ2-7; TRBD2 aligns across 13 bases. The CDR3 sequence is 17 residues long. V trimming: 4 bases; J trimming: 3 bases; junction bases outside the gene matches: 9. The germline gives CDR1 LNHDA, CDR2 SQIVND (reference sequence). CDR3 in DNA: TGTGCCAGTAGTACCGGACTAGCGGGGGCCAGGAGCTACGAGCAGTACTTC. It translates to CASSTGLAGARSYEQYF.

V is TRBV6-5 and J is TRBJ1-2; a possible D gene is TRBD1 (6 bases). The germline gives CDR1 MNHEY, CDR2 SVGAGI. V lost 6 bases and J lost 7, with 18 bases in between. The CDR3 extends over 14 amino acids. CDR3 sequence (DNA): TGTGCCAGCAGCCTCCGGGCAGGGGCCTCTGGCTACACCTTC. It specifies CASSLRAGASGYTF.

For the CDR3, the DNA is TGTGCCAGCAGCACAACCCAGGGGGAAGTCAATCAGCCCCAGCATTTT. The encoded protein is CASSTTQGEVNQPQHF. This rearrangement joins TRBV7-9 to TRBJ1-5; 7 bases fit TRBD1. This CDR3 contains 16 residues. CDR1 and CDR2 (germline): SEHNR, FQNEAQ (reference sequence). Trimming took 5 bases from V and 3 from J; bases not matched to a gene: 10.

V usage is TRBV27 and J usage is TRBJ1-2, with D uncertain. Germline V gene data show CDR1 as MNHEY and CDR2 as SMNVEV (reference sequence). The CDR3 runs to 18 residues. The V end lost 8 bases, the J end lost 4 bases, and 29 bases lay between the germline ends. Written as DNA, the CDR3 is TGTGCCAGCCGAAAAAACCCCGGGAGTGGGGAGAAGAGCTATGGCTACACCTTC. This gives the protein CASRKNPGSGEKSYGYTF.

This clone was recorded a few times. The V gene is TRBV28, the J gene TRBJ1-6; TRBD1 matches 9 bases. The CDR3 extends over 14 amino acids. The J segment lost 9 bases and the V segment lost 6 bases, leaving 6 bases of the junction unmatched. Germline V gives CDR1 MDHEN, CDR2 SYDVKM. The CDR3 sequence: CASSQTGGLSPLHF. CDR3 nucleotides: TGTGCCAGCAGCCAGACAGGGGGACTTTCACCCCTCCACTTT.

The chain employs TRBV18 and TRBJ1-4; no reliable D call. This CDR3 is 15 amino acids long. In germline, CDR1 is KGHSH, CDR2 LQKENI. Trimming left V 4 bases short and J 6 bases short, with 15 bases between. CDR3 DNA sequence: TGTGCCAGCTCACGGGCGAGCGGGTTGGATGAAAAACTGTTTTTT. It translates to CASSRASGLDEKLFF.

This rearrangement joins TRBV12-3 or TRBV12-4 to TRBJ2-7, with D unresolved. This CDR3 contains 13 residues. V shed 3 bases and J shed 7 bases, with 13 bases lying between them. The CDR3 DNA follows: TGTGCCAGCAGTTTCGGACCGGGTCGAGAGCAGTACTTC. Translation: CASSFGPGREQYF.

V and J are TRBV16 and TRBJ2-3; TRBD1 matches at 9 bases. This CDR3 contains 17 residues. Germline CDR1 reads KGHSY; CDR2 reads FQNENV. Trimming removed 4 bases from V and 2 bases from J; junction bases left unmatched: 10. The CDR3 loop is CASSPPWGQGITDTQYF. CDR3 DNA: TGTGCCAGCAGCCCCCCTTGGGGACAGGGTATCACAGATACGCAGTATTTT.

This clone showed up just a few times. The chain has TRBV19 and TRBJ1-2; 9 positions match TRBD1. CDR3 length equals 12 residues. CDR1 and CDR2 from the germline V gene are LNHDA and SQIVND (reference sequence). The V gene end was trimmed by 10 bases and the J gene end by 6 bases; junction bases not matched to a gene: 6. For the CDR3, the DNA is TGTGCCACCGTCCGGGACAGGGATGGCTACACCTTC. It translates to CATVRDRDGYTF.

The gene calls are TRBV5-8 and TRBJ1-2; D might be TRBD1 (6 bases). This CDR3 contains 15 residues. Looked up from germline, CDR1 is SGHTS and CDR2 is YDEGEE. V was pared by 4 bases and J by 8 bases, with 21 bases between. CDR3 region: CASSQTGHGKVGYTF. The CDR3 DNA follows: TGTGCCAGCAGCCAGACGGGACACGGGAAAGTCGGCTACACCTTC.

The V and J genes are TRBV12-3 or TRBV12-4 and TRBJ1-1; D is ambiguous. The V and J ends lost 3 bases and 4 bases respectively, with 6 bases between them. The CDR3 consists of 12 residues. The CDR3 reads CASSLGSTEAFF. The CDR3 DNA follows: TGTGCCAGCAGTTTGGGCAGCACTGAAGCTTTCTTT.

This rearrangement joins TRBV12-3 or TRBV12-4 to TRBJ1-2; tentative D call: TRBD1 (6 bases). The V and J ends lost 2 bases and 8 bases respectively, with 12 bases between them. This CDR3 has 13 residues. The CDR3 region has the DNA TGTGCCAGCAGTTTACAGGGGTCCAAGGGCTACACCTTC. Encoded protein: CASSLQGSKGYTF.

The chain recombines TRBV11-2 with TRBJ1-2, with D perhaps matching TRBD1 (5 bases). The germline V gene encodes CDR1 SGHAT and CDR2 FQNNGV. The V and J ends lost 4 bases and 0 bases respectively, with 15 bases between them. This CDR3 spans 16 amino acids. This chain's CDR3 is CASSSTTGKANYGYTF. The CDR3 bases are TGTGCCAGCAGCTCCACAACAGGAAAAGCTAACTATGGCTACACCTTC.

The chain links TRBV7-2 to TRBJ1-2; D remains ambiguous. CDR3 length: 13 residues. The ends were cut back, 6 bases at V and 4 bases at J, with 12 bases in the middle. Germline CDR1 is SGHTA and CDR2 is FQGNSA. The chain's CDR3 is CASSPPGFYGYTF. The CDR3 nucleotides are TGTGCCAGCAGTCCTCCAGGATTCTATGGCTACACCTTC.

This rearrangement joins TRBV7-2 to TRBJ1-1; TRBD1 agrees at 9 bases. CDR1 is SGHTA and CDR2 is FQGNSA in the germline V gene. The junction had 4 bases not matched to a gene; V was cut back by 4 bases and J by 7 bases. The CDR3 is 13 residues long. CDR3: CASSSGQGLEAFF. The CDR3 DNA reads TGTGCCAGCAGCTCGGGACAGGGCCTTGAAGCTTTCTTT.

The chain is built from TRBV7-8 and TRBJ1-3, with D possibly being TRBD1 (5 bases). V was cut by 5 bases and J by 0 bases, with 14 bases left in between. The germline V gene has CDR1 SGHVS and CDR2 FQNEAQ. The CDR3 has 16 amino acids. The DNA of the CDR3 is TGTGCCAGCAGCCTTTCGGGACGTAGCTCTGGAAACACCATATATTTT. Protein: CASSLSGRSSGNTIYF.

This rearrangement joins TRBV9 to TRBJ2-3, with 8 bases lining up with TRBD2. CDR1 SGDLS and CDR2 YYNGEE come from the germline V gene. The CDR3 loop spans 14 amino acids. V was pared by 4 bases and J by 6 bases, with 7 bases of the junction left unmatched. CDR3 coding DNA: TGTGCCAGCAGCTTTGGACTAGCCGTCGATACGCAGTATTTT. Protein product: CASSFGLAVDTQYF.

This chain joins TRBV6-5 and TRBJ1-4; 8 bases align to TRBD1. Germline CDR1 is MNHEY and CDR2 is SVGAGI. The CDR3 runs 15 residues. V trimming: 5 bases; J trimming: 1 base; junction bases outside the gene matches: 3. CDR3 in amino acids: CASSITGGTNEKLFF. The CDR3 region has the DNA TGTGCCAGCAGTATTACAGGGGGAACTAATGAAAAACTGTTTTTT.

The chain recombines TRBV28 with TRBJ2-7; D uncertain. CDR1 is MDHEN, CDR2 SYDVKM, per germline. The CDR3 contains 11 residues. Between the trimmed V and J ends, which lost 8 bases and 6 bases, there was a span of 11 bases. The CDR3 region is CASLGAIEQYF. The CDR3 nucleotides read TGTGCCAGCCTTGGTGCGATCGAGCAGTACTTC.

The chain is built from TRBV11-2 and TRBJ2-7, with no clear D. Germline CDR1 reads SGHAT; CDR2 reads FQNNGV. The CDR3 contains 12 residues. Trimming removed 4 bases at V and 3 bases at J, with 7 bases between. The CDR3 DNA reads TGTGCCAGCAGCTCACTCAGCTACGAGCAGTACTTC. Translated: CASSSLSYEQYF. Full variable domain (missing parts from reference TRBV11-2 and TRBJ2-7): EAGVAQSPRYKIIEKRQSVAFWCNPISGHATLYWYQQILGQGPKLLIQFQNNGVVDDSQLPKDRFSAERLKGVDSTLKIQPAKLEDSAVYLCASSSLSYEQYFGPGTRLTVT.

The chain is built from TRBV19 and TRBJ2-7; 7 positions match TRBD1. The CDR3 has 14 residues. From germline, CDR1 is LNHDA and CDR2 SQIVND (reference sequence). V was pared by 4 bases and J by 3 bases, with 6 bases of the junction left unmatched. The CDR3 region is CASSKVWDSYEQYF. CDR3 nucleotides: TGTGCCAGTAGTAAAGTGTGGGACAGCTACGAGCAGTACTTC.

The chain has TRBV7-2 and TRBJ2-2; D possibly corresponds to TRBD2 (6 bases). The CDR3 contains 15 residues. Germline V gene data show CDR1 as SGHTA and CDR2 as FQGNSA. V lost 8 bases and J 0 bases, leaving 13 bases between the germline ends. The CDR3 DNA follows: TGTGCCAGCGTAGCGGACTCCGCGAACACCGGGGAGCTGTTTTTT. Protein sequence: CASVADSANTGELFF.

The chain employs TRBV24-1 and TRBJ1-1; D may be TRBD1 (6 bases). The V end was cut by 8 bases, the J end by 2 bases, with 11 bases between. This CDR3 comprises 13 residues. Germline CDR1 reads KGHDR; CDR2 reads SFDVKD. The DNA for the CDR3 is TGTGCCACCAAGGGGGGGGGTAACACTGAAGCTTTCTTT. This encodes CATKGGGNTEAFF.

The V call is TRBV30, the J call TRBJ1-5; D possibly corresponds to TRBD1 (5 bases). The length of the CDR3 is 13 residues. V was clipped by 1 base and J by 7 bases, with 11 bases between them. The germline gives CDR1 GTSNPN, CDR2 SVGIG (reference sequence). For the CDR3, the DNA is TGTGCCTGGAGTGGTCAGGGCTTACAGCCCCAGCATTTT. Its protein product is CAWSGQGLQPQHF.

With respect to this clone: The sample holds other DNA sequences that translate to the same CDR3. The CDR3 is CASSLTGNYGYTF. The CDR3 DNA reads TGTGCCAGCAGCCTGACAGGGAACTATGGCTACACCTTC. The chain joins TRBV12-3 or TRBV12-4 to TRBJ1-2; TRBD1 matches at 7 bases. This CDR3 is 13 amino acids long. After removal of 6 bases from V and 2 bases from J, the junction contained 3 bases not matched to a gene.

This chain connects TRBV5-1 to TRBJ1-4, with TRBD1 identical over 8 bases. V gave up 4 bases and J gave up 6 bases; unmatched junction bases: 8. The CDR3 loop spans 15 amino acids. Germline assignment: CDR1 SGHRS and CDR2 YFSETQ. The CDR3 sequence: CASSRQTGEDEKLFF. For the CDR3, the DNA is TGCGCCAGCAGCCGGCAGACAGGGGAGGATGAAAAACTGTTTTTT.

The J gene is TRBJ2-7, the V gene TRBV5-1, with D perhaps matching TRBD2 (6 bases). CDR1 is SGHRS, CDR2 YFSETQ, per germline. The CDR3 loop spans 15 amino acids. V lost 0 bases and J lost 0, with 10 bases in between. In DNA, the CDR3 is TGCGCCAGCAGCTTGGGGAGGGGCCTCTCCTACGAGCAGTACTTC. Protein: CASSLGRGLSYEQYF.